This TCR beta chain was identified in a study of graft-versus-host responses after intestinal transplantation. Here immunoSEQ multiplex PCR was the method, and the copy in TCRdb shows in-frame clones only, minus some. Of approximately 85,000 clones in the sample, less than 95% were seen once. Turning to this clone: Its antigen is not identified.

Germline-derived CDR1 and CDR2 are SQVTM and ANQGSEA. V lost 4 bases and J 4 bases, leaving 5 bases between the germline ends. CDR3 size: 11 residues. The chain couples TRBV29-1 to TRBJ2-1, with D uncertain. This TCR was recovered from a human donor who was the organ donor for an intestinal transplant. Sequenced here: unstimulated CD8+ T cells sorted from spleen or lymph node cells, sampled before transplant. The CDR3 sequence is CSVVEYNEQFF. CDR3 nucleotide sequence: TGCAGCGTTGTGGAGTACAATGAGCAGTTCTTC.